The clone carrying this T cell receptor (beta chain) has more than one count but fewer than ten. In TCRdb, the RT-PCR reads were re-called with MiXCR into one record per CDR3 protein. The sample lists about 680,000 distinct CDR3 sequences, more than 13% seen once, with 3.6% in the top ten. This TCR was recovered from a female donor in good health, serving as a healthy control. The sample taken for sequencing was memory CD4+ T cells from blood.

The CDR3 here is CASSQGGAETQYF. The CDR3 DNA sequence: TGTGCCAGCAGCCAAGGGGGGGCAGAGACCCAGTACTTC. The chain recombines TRBV4-2 with TRBJ2-5; D may correspond to TRBD1 or TRBD2 (6 bases each). Deletions cut 1 base from V and 4 bases from J, with 7 bases between. The germline gives CDR1 LGHNA, CDR2 YNFKEQ. The CDR3 consists of 13 residues.